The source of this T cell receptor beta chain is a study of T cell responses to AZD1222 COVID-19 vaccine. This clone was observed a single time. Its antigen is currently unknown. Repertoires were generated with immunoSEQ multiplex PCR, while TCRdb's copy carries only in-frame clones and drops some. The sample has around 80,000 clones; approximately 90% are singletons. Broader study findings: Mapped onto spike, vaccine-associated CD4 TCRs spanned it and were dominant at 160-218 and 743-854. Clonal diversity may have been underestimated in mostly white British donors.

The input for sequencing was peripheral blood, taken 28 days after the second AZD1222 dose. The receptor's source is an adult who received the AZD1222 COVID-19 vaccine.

As DNA, the CDR3 is TGTGCCAGCAGTGACCCCCAGGGGGACGAGCAGTACTTC. Its translation is CASSDPQGDEQYF. The chain combines TRBV6-1 with TRBJ2-7, with 7 bases identical to TRBD1. The germline V gene has CDR1 MNHNS and CDR2 SASEGT. The V and J ends lost 3 bases and 5 bases, in that order; junction bases with no gene match: 4. CDR3 size: 13 residues.